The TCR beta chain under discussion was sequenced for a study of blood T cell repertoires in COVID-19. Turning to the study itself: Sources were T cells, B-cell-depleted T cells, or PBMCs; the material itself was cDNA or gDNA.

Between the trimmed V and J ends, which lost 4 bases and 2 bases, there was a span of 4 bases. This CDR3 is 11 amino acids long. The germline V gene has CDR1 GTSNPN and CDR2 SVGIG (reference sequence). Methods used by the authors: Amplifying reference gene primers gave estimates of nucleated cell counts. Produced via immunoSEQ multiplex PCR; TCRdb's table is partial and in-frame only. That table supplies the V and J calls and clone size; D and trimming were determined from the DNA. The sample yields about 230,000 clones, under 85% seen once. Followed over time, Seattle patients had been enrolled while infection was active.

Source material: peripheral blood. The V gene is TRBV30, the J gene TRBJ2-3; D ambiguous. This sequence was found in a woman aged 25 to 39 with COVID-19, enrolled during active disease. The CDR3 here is CAWTTTDTQYF. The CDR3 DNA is TGTGCCTGGACTACCACAGATACGCAGTATTTT.